The 18 T cell receptor beta chains in this list originate from one sample, sequenced in a study of blood T cell repertoires in COVID-19. Repertoires were generated with immunoSEQ multiplex PCR, while TCRdb's copy carries only in-frame clones and drops some. The sample has about 68,000 clones, less than 95% seen once. The sequencing sample was made of peripheral blood. The receptors derive from a man aged 45-65 years with COVID-19, enrolled during active disease.

The V and J genes are TRBV6-2 or TRBV6-3 and TRBJ1-2, with D tentatively TRBD1 (6 bases). This CDR3 has 13 amino acids. Germline lookup yields CDR1 MNHEY and CDR2 SVGEGT. V was shortened by 2 bases and J by 8 bases, with 12 bases between the two germline ends. In DNA, the CDR3 is TGTGCCAGCAGTTACGGACAGCTGGGGGGCTACACCTTC. Translating gives CASSYGQLGGYTF.

This chain joins TRBV12-3 or TRBV12-4 and TRBJ1-1; unclear D gene. Trimming left V 1 base short and J 1 base short, with 4 bases between. There are 13 residues in the CDR3. CDR3 nucleotides: TGTGCCAGCAGTTTAGATCAGAACACTGAAGCTTTCTTT. This encodes CASSLDQNTEAFF.

The chain combines TRBV7-2 with TRBJ2-5; the match to TRBD1 covers 7 bases. Germline V gives CDR1 SGHTA, CDR2 FQGNSA. The CDR3 covers 14 residues. V dropped 1 base and J dropped 5; count of bases not matched to a gene: 4. CDR3 bases: TGTGCCAGCAGCTTAGTGTCAGGGGGTGAGACCCAGTACTTC. Encoded protein: CASSLVSGGETQYF.

The rearrangement uses TRBV2 and TRBJ1-1, with a tentative D call TRBD1 (5 bases). Germline V lookup: CDR1 SNHLY, CDR2 FYNNEI. Trimming shortened V by 5 bases and J by 0 bases, and 13 bases separated the two germline ends. The CDR3 totals 15 residues. Here the CDR3 DNA reads TGTGCCAGCAGTCCGGTAGGGGCTATGAACACTGAAGCTTTCTTT. Protein: CASSPVGAMNTEAFF. Combining the CDR3 with reference TRBV2 and TRBJ1-1 gives the whole variable domain EPEVTQTPSHQVTQMGQEVILRCVPISNHLYFYWYRQILGQKVEFLVSFYNNEISEKSEIFDDQFSVERPDGSNFTLKIRSTKLEDSAMYFCASSPVGAMNTEAFFGQGTRLTVV.

The rearrangement joins TRBV29-1 to TRBJ1-2; 12 nucleotides match TRBD1. Looked up from germline, CDR1 is SQVTM and CDR2 is ANQGSEA. J lost 8 bases, V lost 5 bases, and 6 bases had no gene match. CDR3 length equals 13 residues. The CDR3 reads CSVSGTGGRGYTF. For the CDR3, the DNA is TGCAGCGTTTCTGGGACAGGGGGCCGGGGCTACACCTTC.

V is TRBV19 and J is TRBJ1-6; TRBD1 might be the D (6 bases). The germline CDR1 and CDR2 sequences are LNHDA and SQIVND (reference sequence). The CDR3 runs 14 residues. Trimming took 8 bases from V and 4 from J, leaving 12 bases between them. The CDR3 region is CASRDKGYNSPLHF. CDR3 DNA: TGTGCCAGTCGGGACAAGGGATATAATTCACCCCTCCACTTT.

V is TRBV19 and J is TRBJ2-4; weak D call: TRBD2 (5 bases). V lost 4 bases to trimming and J lost 0 bases, with 22 bases between them. The CDR3 runs to 19 residues. Germline V gives CDR1 LNHDA, CDR2 SQIVND (reference sequence). CDR3 DNA sequence: TGTGCCAGTAGTAAAGGAATAATGTTGTGGGAGAGAGCCAAAAACATTCAGTACTTC. Its protein product is CASSKGIMLWERAKNIQYF.

The J gene is TRBJ2-6, the V gene TRBV23-1; TRBD2 matches 7 bases. TRBV23-1 falls under the ORF class, with uncertain function. The CDR3 spans 21 residues. Germline trimming cut 4 bases from V and 0 bases from J; bases unmatched to any gene: 18. The CDR3: CASSRGAKGGHCGSGANVLTF. In DNA, the CDR3 is TGCGCCAGCAGTCGGGGAGCCAAGGGAGGGCATTGCGGCTCTGGGGCCAACGTCCTGACTTTC.

The J gene is TRBJ1-1, the V gene TRBV11-3, with D unresolved. Germline CDR1 reads SGHNT; CDR2 reads YENEEA. Trimming stripped 0 bases from V and 7 bases from J, with 9 bases between. This CDR3 region has 13 residues. The CDR3 coding sequence is TGTGCCAGCAGCTTAGATCGAGGTAATGAAGCTTTCTTT. Protein: CASSLDRGNEAFF.

The CDR3 coding sequence is TGTGCCAGCAGCCTGGGACTAGCGGGAGGAGGAGAGACCCAGTACTTC. Translation: CASSLGLAGGGETQYF. The V call is TRBV7-6, the J call TRBJ2-5; 15 positions match TRBD2. CDR3 length: 16 residues. V gave up 5 bases and J gave up 4 bases; unmatched junction bases: 5. The germline V gene encodes CDR1 SGHVS and CDR2 FNYEAQ.

In this sample, this clone turned up a few times. The chain uses TRBV5-4 and TRBJ2-7, with 15 nucleotides matching TRBD2. The CDR3 extends over 15 amino acids. CDR1 SGHNT and CDR2 YYREEE come from the germline V gene (reference sequence). V lost 4 bases and J lost 3; bases outside the gene matches: 2. CDR3 sequence reads: CASSVGLAGGYEQYF. As DNA, the CDR3 is TGTGCCAGCAGCGTGGGACTAGCGGGAGGCTACGAGCAGTACTTC.

The V gene is TRBV11-3, the J gene TRBJ2-2; a possible D gene is TRBD2 (7 bases). CDR3 length equals 16 residues. From germline, CDR1 is SGHNT and CDR2 YENEEA. With 4 bases removed from V and 6 bases from J, the gap between germline ends came to 18 bases. CDR3 residues: CASSSSGGNYPGELFF. CDR3 sequence (DNA): TGTGCCAGCAGCTCTTCGGGGGGCAATTACCCCGGGGAGCTGTTTTTT.

CDR3 bases: TGCGCCAGCAGCCAGTGGAATGTCGGGGTGGGCGGGGAGCTGTTTTTT. This sequence encodes CASSQWNVGVGGELFF. The gene calls are TRBV4-3 and TRBJ2-2; TRBD2 is a possible D gene (5 bases). The CDR3 covers 16 residues. The germline V gene encodes CDR1 LGHNA and CDR2 YSLEER. With 3 bases removed from V and 7 bases from J, the gap between germline ends came to 18 bases.

This clone was observed a few times. V usage is TRBV19 and J usage is TRBJ1-1; TRBD1 aligns across 7 bases. The CDR3 spans 12 residues. Germline V CDR1 and CDR2: LNHDA, SQIVND (reference sequence). V dropped 7 bases and J dropped 3; count of bases not matched to a gene: 2. As DNA, the CDR3 is TGTGCCAGTAATGACAGGGACACTGAAGCTTTCTTT. Translation gives CASNDRDTEAFF.

This chain uses TRBV3-1 (or the pseudogene TRBV3-2) with TRBJ2-1, with TRBD2 matching over 7 bases. Per germline, CDR1 LGHDT and CDR2 YNNKEL (reference sequence). Losses at the gene ends were 5 bases for V and 3 bases for J; bases not matched to a gene: 7. The CDR3 totals 15 residues. Here the CDR3 reads CASSVAGDLYNEQFF. The CDR3 coding sequence is TGTGCCAGCAGCGTGGCGGGAGATCTCTACAATGAGCAGTTCTTC.

The rearrangement links TRBV19 to TRBJ1-2, with TRBD1 matching 7 bases. The V segment lost 5 bases and the J segment 4 bases; nucleotides outside the gene matches: 10. The CDR3 totals 15 residues. Germline-derived CDR1 and CDR2 are LNHDA and SQIVND (reference sequence). The CDR3 DNA sequence: TGTGCCAGTAGTCCCTTCGCAAGGGACAGCTATGGCTACACCTTC. It specifies CASSPFARDSYGYTF.

The chain links TRBV29-1 to TRBJ2-5, with 7 bases identical to TRBD2. Germline CDR1 reads SQVTM; CDR2 reads ANQGSEA. This CDR3 region has 13 residues. With 7 bases clipped from V and 2 bases from J, the junction kept 7 bases outside the gene matches. As DNA, the CDR3 is TGCAGCGCCCGACAAGCGGGGCAAGAGACCCAGTACTTC. Encoded protein: CSARQAGQETQYF.

In nucleotides, the CDR3 is TGTGCCATCAAACAGGACCTGAACACTGAAGCTTTCTTT. Residues: CAIKQDLNTEAFF. J is TRBJ1-1 and V is TRBV10-3; D perhaps matches TRBD1 (5 bases). The V end was cut by 7 bases, the J end by 0 bases, with 9 bases between. This CDR3 region has 13 residues. Germline CDR1 reads ENHRY; CDR2 reads SYGVKD.